The rows below give T cell receptor beta chains drawn from one sample of a study of low-dose radiotherapy and immunotherapy resistance in tumors. TCRdb independently ran MiXCR on the reads; one entry per CDR3 protein. The repertoire holds under 90,000 distinct CDR3 sequences, with 15% to 20% as singletons. The sequencing used PBMCs, collected before treatment. These receptors came from a male donor with prostate cancer. Both conserved end residues are part of each CDR3. D genes are given only for firm matches. A row's size may be missing; if present it is once, few, many or a size class.

abundance	v_gene	d_gene	j_gene	len	CDR3nt	CDR3aa
many	TRBV5-6	NA	TRBJ2-6	18	TGTGCCAGCATCCCTTCCGACAGCTACTCCTCTGGGGCCAACGTCCTGACTTTC	CASIPSDSYSSGANVLTF
many	TRBV7-2	NA	TRBJ2-5	15	TGTGCCAGCAGCTTTAGGTTCGGCCTGGAAGAGACCCAGTACTTC	CASSFRFGLEETQYF
few	TRBV6-1	TRBD2	TRBJ2-3	16	TGTGCCAGCAGTGAAGGGGCAGGGAGGGGCACAGATACGCAGTATTTT	CASSEGAGRGTDTQYF
many	TRBV19	NA	TRBJ1-2	14	TGTGCCAGTAGGCCCGGGGCCTCTCCCCATGGCTACACCTTC	CASRPGASPHGYTF
NA	TRBV2	TRBD1	TRBJ2-1	14	TGTGCCAGCAGTGAAGGGGACAGGGTCTACGAGCAGTTCTTC	CASSEGDRVYEQFF
many	TRBV20-1	NA	TRBJ2-5	14	TGCAGTGTTCAGAAAGGGGGGTACGGGGAGACCCAGTACTTC	CSVQKGGYGETQYF
many	TRBV5-1	NA	TRBJ2-2	15	TGCGCCAGCAGCTTGGCGGCTGCGAACACCGGGGAGCTGTTTTTT	CASSLAAANTGELFF
few	TRBV5-1	NA	TRBJ1-5	16	TGCGCCAGCAGCTTGATGCCGGACATACCCAATCAGCCCCAGCATTTT	CASSLMPDIPNQPQHF
many	TRBV3-1	TRBD1	TRBJ2-7	16	TGTGCCAGCAGCCTCGAACGGACAGGGCGCTCCTACGAGCAGTACTTC	CASSLERTGRSYEQYF
many	TRBV7-9	NA	TRBJ1-6	14	TGTGCCAGCAGCTTAAGTACCGGGCTTTCACCCCTCCACTTT	CASSLSTGLSPLHF
many	TRBV3-1	NA	TRBJ1-2	14	TGTGCCAGCAGCCCCTGGCCGGAGAACTATGGCTACACCTTC	CASSPWPENYGYTF
many	TRBV25-1	TRBD1	TRBJ1-1	17	TGTGCCAGCAGTGCGCGAGCGGGACAGGACAAGAACACTGAAGCTTTCTTT	CASSARAGQDKNTEAFF
NA	TRBV12-3/TRBV12-4	NA	TRBJ2-3	11	TGTGCCAGCAGTTTTGCAGATACGCAGTATTTT	CASSFADTQYF
many	TRBV12-5	NA	TRBJ2-5	15	TGTGCTAGCGCCAAGAGCGGGTACCCCCAAGAGACCCAGTACTTC	CASAKSGYPQETQYF
once	TRBV20-1	NA	TRBJ2-3	14	TGCAGTGCTAGAGATGGGCCCTCACGAGATACGCAGTATTTT	CSARDGPSRDTQYF
many	TRBV7-9	TRBD1	TRBJ2-7	14	TGTGCCAGCAGGGGACAGGAGGCCTCCTACGAGCAGTACTTC	CASRGQEASYEQYF
NA	TRBV20-1	NA	TRBJ2-1	16	TGCAGTGCTAGAGGACAGGCCATGCAGGGAATCGATGAGCAGTTCTTC	CSARGQAMQGIDEQFF
many	TRBV21-1	NA	TRBJ2-3	13	TGTGCCAGCAGCGCGCTATATACAGATACGCAGTATTTT	CASSALYTDTQYF
many	TRBV19	TRBD2	TRBJ2-5	13	TGTGCCAGTGCCGCGGGAGTCCAAGAGACCCAGTACTTC	CASAAGVQETQYF
many	TRBV4-1	NA	TRBJ2-7	14	TGCGCCAGCAGCCAAGATGAGGGAACCTACGAGCAGTACTTC	CASSQDEGTYEQYF
many	TRBV5-1	NA	TRBJ1-5	14	TGCGCCAGCAGCTTTGGAGGGGAGGGTCAGCCCCAGCATTTT	CASSFGGEGQPQHF
many	TRBV30	NA	TRBJ1-2	13	TGTGCCTGGAGTGTACGGGGGACGGATGGCTACACCTTC	CAWSVRGTDGYTF
NA	TRBV4-3	TRBD2	TRBJ2-2	16	TGCGCCAGCAGCCCTTTGGGGAGGGCCGAAACCGGGGAGCTGTTTTTT	CASSPLGRAETGELFF
many	TRBV5-1	NA	TRBJ1-1	13	TGCGCCAGCAGCTTTTCGGGTGCCACTGAAGCTTTCTTT	CASSFSGATEAFF
many	TRBV7-2	TRBD2	TRBJ2-1	15	TGTGCCAGCAGCCCCCAGACGGGGGGGTACAATGAGCAGTTCTTC	CASSPQTGGYNEQFF
many	TRBV6-1	TRBD1	TRBJ1-5	15	TGTGCCAGCAGTGGGGACAGGGGGCCTCATCAGCCCCAGCATTTT	CASSGDRGPHQPQHF
NA	TRBV19	TRBD1	TRBJ2-5	15	TGTGCCAGTAGTATCGTTGGGACAGGGGGAGAGACCCAGTACTTC	CASSIVGTGGETQYF
many	TRBV12-3/TRBV12-4	NA	TRBJ2-2	13	TGTGCCAGCGGACAGTTATTCACCGGGGAGCTGTTTTTT	CASGQLFTGELFF
NA	TRBV28	NA	TRBJ2-3	16	TGTGCCAGCAGTCCCCGTCGGGGCCATTTTTCAGATACGCAGTATTTT	CASSPRRGHFSDTQYF
NA	TRBV29-1	TRBD1	TRBJ1-4	15	TGCAGCGTTGAGGATCCGGGACAGCCTAATGAAAAACTGTTTTTT	CSVEDPGQPNEKLFF
many	TRBV29-1	NA	TRBJ2-3	13	TGCAGCGTTGAGGAGTTGGGCACAGATACGCAGTATTTT	CSVEELGTDTQYF